Presented here are 23 T cell receptor beta chains from one specimen sequenced in a study of T cells in tuberculosis. Thawed, overnight-rested PBMC were stained with GMM-loaded CD1B tetramer, viability dye and anti-CD3, then sorted. C32 glucose monomycolate from Rhodococcus equi was loaded onto the CD1B tetramers. Libraries were prepared by immunoSEQ multiplex PCR; TCRdb keeps only in-frame clonotypes and omits some of them. The sample lists 80,000 to 100,000 clones, under 95% occurring once. Sequencing input: CD1b-GMM tetramer-negative cells sorted from PBMCs. The receptors derive from an adult woman with latent tuberculosis.

This clone has just one count. The chain joins TRBV7-6 to TRBJ2-3; D is perhaps TRBD1 (6 bases). In germline, CDR1 is SGHVS, CDR2 FNYEAQ. The V gene lost 1 base and the J gene lost 6 bases, with 14 bases spanning the gap. The CDR3 consists of 15 residues. This CDR3 is CASSLDPQGQDTQYF. For the CDR3, the DNA is TGTGCCAGCAGCTTAGACCCCCAGGGGCAGGATACGCAGTATTTT.

This chain links TRBV19 with TRBJ1-4, with TRBD1 matching 7 bases. The ends lost 2 bases at V and 5 bases at J; junction bases unmatched: 8. This CDR3 has 16 residues. Germline lookup yields CDR1 LNHDA and CDR2 SQIVND (reference sequence). The CDR3 here is CASSISTGAQNEKLFF. The CDR3 nucleotides are TGTGCCAGTAGTATATCCACAGGGGCCCAGAATGAAAAACTGTTTTTT.

This sequence joins TRBV7-8 and TRBJ1-5, with 7 bases aligning to TRBD1. The CDR3 totals 19 residues. V lost 5 bases and J lost 7; bases outside the gene matches: 23. CDR1 and CDR2 (germline): SGHVS, FQNEAQ. CDR3 nucleotide sequence: TGTGCCAGCAGCCTATGGGCGGAAAAGGGGGCCCGCTGGAAACAGCCCCAGCATTTT. Protein sequence: CASSLWAEKGARWKQPQHF.

This sequence joins TRBV27 and TRBJ2-1, with 10 bases that match TRBD1. Trimming cost V 0 bases and J 6 bases; bases outside gene matches: 5. The CDR3 sequence is 16 residues long. Per germline, CDR1 MNHEY and CDR2 SMNVEV (reference sequence). In DNA, the CDR3 is TGTGCCAGCAGTTTATCTAGGGACAGGGGTATCAATGAGCAGTTCTTC. It specifies CASSLSRDRGINEQFF.

Here the CDR3 DNA reads TGCACCAGCAGTTCGGGGCAGGGGTATGTGACCCAGTACTTC. Translated: CTSSSGQGYVTQYF. The chain employs TRBV1 and TRBJ2-5; the tabulated D call, TRBD1, remains unverified against the DNA. TRBV1 is labeled a pseudogene. The CDR3 covers 14 residues.

This chain joins TRBV9 and TRBJ2-5; a possible D gene is TRBD1 (6 bases). The CDR3 sequence is 14 residues long. Per germline, CDR1 SGDLS and CDR2 YYNGEE. V lost 0 bases, J lost 6 bases, and 12 bases lay in between. The CDR3 is CASSVGNRAQTQYF. The CDR3 DNA reads as TGTGCCAGCAGCGTAGGTAACAGGGCCCAGACCCAGTACTTC.

This clone showed up just once. The V gene is TRBV5-1, the J gene TRBJ2-3; possibly TRBD2 for D (6 bases). The CDR3 consists of 16 residues. Germline V gene lookup returns CDR1 SGHRS and CDR2 YFSETQ. Trimming took off 3 bases at V and 2 bases at J, with 16 bases between the two ends. CDR3 residues: CASSSEPGLYTDTQYF. Here the CDR3 DNA reads TGCGCCAGCAGCTCCGAACCGGGACTTTACACAGATACGCAGTATTTT.

V and J are TRBV11-1 and TRBJ1-1; 11 nucleotides agree with TRBD1. This CDR3 has 17 amino acids. The J segment lost 3 bases and the V segment lost 6 bases, leaving 12 bases of the junction unmatched. Germline CDR1 and CDR2: SGHAT and FQDESV (reference sequence). CDR3 loop: CASRSNGQGARDTEAFF. CDR3 nucleotides: TGTGCCAGCAGATCGAACGGACAGGGGGCGAGGGACACTGAAGCTTTCTTT.

The rearrangement links TRBV23-1 to TRBJ1-1; maybe TRBD1 (5 bases). TRBV23-1 is given ORF status, its function remaining uncertain. CDR3 length equals 14 residues. Between the trimmed V and J ends, which lost 7 bases and 1 base, there was a span of 13 bases. The CDR3 protein is CASNMDKTNTEAFF. The CDR3 DNA reads as TGCGCCAGCAATATGGACAAGACGAACACTGAAGCTTTCTTT.

This chain joins TRBV9 and TRBJ1-2, with unresolved D. This CDR3 contains 14 residues. Looked up from germline, CDR1 is SGDLS and CDR2 is YYNGEE. Trimming left V 4 bases short and J 6 bases short, with 16 bases between. In DNA, the CDR3 is TGTGCCAGCAGCAATCTCTTGGGAGTGGATGGCTACACCTTC. This gives the protein CASSNLLGVDGYTF.

The J gene is TRBJ1-1, the V gene TRBV18; D gene ambiguous. V was clipped by 2 bases and J by 1 base, with 8 bases between them. This CDR3 comprises 14 residues. Germline V gene sequence: CDR1 KGHSH, CDR2 LQKENI. The CDR3 DNA is TGTGCCAGCTCACCAAGCCAGGCGAACACTGAAGCTTTCTTT. Translated, it gives CASSPSQANTEAFF. Complete variable domain (other parts from reference TRBV18 and TRBJ1-1): NAGVMQNPRHLVRRRGQEARLRCSPMKGHSHVYWYRQLPEEGLKFMVYLQKENIIDESGMPKERFSAEFPKEGPSILRIQQVVRGDSAAYFCASSPSQANTEAFFGQGTRLTVV.

This chain links TRBV2 with TRBJ2-5, with D tentatively TRBD2 (7 bases). Trimming stripped 6 bases from V and 5 bases from J, with 19 bases between. Germline CDR1 SNHLY, CDR2 FYNNEI. The CDR3 runs to 15 residues. As DNA, the CDR3 is TGTGCCAGCAGCCTAAATACGGGGGGCGGGGAGACCCAGTACTTC. It translates to CASSLNTGGGETQYF.

This chain uses TRBV4-3 with TRBJ1-1; D may be TRBD1 (6 bases). Germline CDR1 LGHNA, CDR2 YSLEER. This CDR3 is 16 amino acids long. The V and J ends lost 3 bases and 0 bases respectively, with 14 bases between them. CDR3 in amino acids: CASSQIRDNMNTEAFF. DNA for the CDR3: TGCGCCAGCAGCCAGATCCGGGACAACATGAACACTGAAGCTTTCTTT.

In its sample, this clone was seen a few times. The gene calls are TRBV4-1 and TRBJ1-4, with D tentatively TRBD1 (5 bases). Germline values: CDR1 MGHRA, CDR2 YSYEKL. V lost 0 bases, J lost 8 bases, and 13 bases lay in between. CDR3 size: 15 residues. CDR3 coding DNA: TGCGCCAGCAGCCAAGATTATCCAGGGTTGGAAAAACTGTTTTTT. It codes for CASSQDYPGLEKLFF.

V usage is TRBV6-5 and J usage is TRBJ2-5; tentative D call: TRBD1 (5 bases). This CDR3 is 16 amino acids long. Germline CDR1 and CDR2: MNHEY and SVGAGI. Trimming cost V 0 bases and J 1 base, with 12 bases left between them. This CDR3 reads CASSYSISRVQETQYF. CDR3 sequence (DNA): TGTGCCAGCAGTTACTCGATTTCCAGGGTCCAAGAGACCCAGTACTTC.

V usage is TRBV5-1 and J usage is TRBJ2-3; 8 bases align to TRBD2. The CDR3 is 13 residues long. The V and J ends lost 2 bases and 5 bases, in that order; junction bases with no gene match: 1. Germline CDR1 and CDR2: SGHRS and YFSETQ. The CDR3 is CASSFRGGDTQYF. The DNA for the CDR3 is TGCGCCAGCAGCTTTCGGGGGGGAGATACGCAGTATTTT.

The chain uses TRBV11-2 and TRBJ1-6; a weak D match, TRBD1 (6 bases). The CDR3 spans 13 residues. Germline V gene sequence: CDR1 SGHAT, CDR2 FQNNGV. The chain's CDR3 is CATRSGGNSPLHF. In nucleotides, the CDR3 is TGTGCAACCCGATCGGGGGGCAATTCACCCCTCCACTTT.

The chain recombines TRBV10-2 with TRBJ2-7; possibly TRBD1 for D (5 bases). Germline V CDR1 and CDR2: WSHSY, SAAADI. The CDR3 contains 14 residues. V lost 2 bases to trimming and J lost 8 bases, with 16 bases between them. The CDR3 bases are TGCGCCAGCAGTGAGCAGGGCGGCCTACTCCAGCAGTACGTC. The encoded protein is CASSEQGGLLQQYV.

J is TRBJ1-1 and V is TRBV5-8; D gene unclear. Trimming pared 0 bases from V and 7 bases from J, leaving 16 bases between. Germline values: CDR1 SGHTS, CDR2 YDEGEE. The CDR3 contains 15 residues. DNA for the CDR3: TGTGCCAGCAGCTTGGGTGGCCGGGGAAGGGTTGAAGCTTTCTTT. Protein sequence: CASSLGGRGRVEAFF.

This clone was detected only a few times. The chain combines TRBV23-1 with TRBJ2-7, with D perhaps TRBD1 (5 bases). TRBV23-1 is marked as an open reading frame, function uncertain. V lost 4 bases to trimming and J lost 0 bases, with 16 bases between them. The CDR3 loop spans 16 amino acids. The CDR3: CASSRATDRSSYEQYV. CDR3 sequence (DNA): TGCGCCAGCAGTCGAGCAACAGACAGAAGCTCCTACGAGCAGTACGTC.

The V gene is TRBV27, the J gene TRBJ1-1; a weak D match, TRBD1 (6 bases). CDR1 is MNHEY, CDR2 SMNVEV, per germline (reference sequence). CDR3 length: 14 residues. V shed 4 bases and J shed 0 bases, with 9 bases lying between them. CDR3 sequence reads: CASSSQGLNTEAFF. In DNA, the CDR3 is TGTGCCAGCAGTTCACAGGGATTGAACACTGAAGCTTTCTTT.

The rearrangement links TRBV2 to TRBJ2-3; maybe TRBD2 (6 bases). This CDR3 has 15 amino acids. Germline V gives CDR1 SNHLY, CDR2 FYNNEI. Trimming took off 8 bases at V and 2 bases at J, with 17 bases between the two ends. CDR3 residues: CASGGMAPNTDTQYF. The CDR3 coding sequence is TGTGCCAGCGGGGGGATGGCACCAAACACAGATACGCAGTATTTT.

The chain uses TRBV5-1 and TRBJ2-1, with 12 bases aligning to TRBD2. Germline V gives CDR1 SGHRS, CDR2 YFSETQ. The CDR3 extends over 14 amino acids. J gave up 13 bases and V 3 bases, and 8 bases lay outside the gene matches. CDR3 in DNA: TGCGCCAGCAGCTCTAAGGGACTAGCGGGTTATCAGTTCTTC. Protein: CASSSKGLAGYQFF. Looking up the rest from reference TRBV5-1 and TRBJ2-1 gives the full variable domain: KAGVTQTPRYLIKTRGQQVTLSCSPISGHRSVSWYQQTPGQGLQFLFEYFSETQRNKGNFPGRFSGRQFSNSRSEMNVSTLELGDSALYLCASSSKGLAGYQFFGPGTRLTVL.